The 2 T cell receptor beta chains reported below all come from one sample, sequenced in a study of graft-versus-host responses after intestinal transplantation. The data were produced by immunoSEQ multiplex PCR, yet TCRdb's version contains in-frame clones alone and is incomplete. This table has 90,000 to 120,000 clones, roughly 87% appearing once. For these TCRs, the target antigens are not known. The sample consisted of unstimulated CD4+ T cells sorted from spleen or lymph node cells, taken before transplant. The source of these receptors is a human donor who was the organ donor for an intestinal transplant.

This clone has just one count. V usage is TRBV5-1 and J usage is TRBJ2-5, with a tentative D call TRBD2 (6 bases). The V and J ends lost 1 base and 4 bases respectively, with 14 bases between them. Per the germline V gene, CDR1 is SGHRS and CDR2 is YFSETQ. The CDR3 consists of 15 residues. The CDR3 DNA reads as TGCGCCAGCAGCTTGCAAGCGGGTCTTCGAGAGACCCAGTACTTC. This translates into CASSLQAGLRETQYF.

The rearrangement joins TRBV5-1 to TRBJ1-5, with D possibly matching TRBD1 (5 bases). Trimming stripped 1 base from V and 5 bases from J, with 13 bases between. Germline CDR1 and CDR2: SGHRS and YFSETQ. This CDR3 is 15 amino acids long. DNA of the CDR3: TGCGCCAGCAGCTTGACGGCAGGGACGTATCAGCCCCAGCATTTT. Translation gives CASSLTAGTYQPQHF.